This T cell receptor beta chain was sequenced in a study of T cell responses to AZD1222 COVID-19 vaccine. Across the study: Both about-4-week and about-12-week second-dose recipients were combined. Study findings and constraints: There were mostly white British donors and more females than males, and clonal diversity was possibly underestimated. Repertoires were obtained only post-peak T cell response.

Deletions cut 3 bases from V and 1 base from J, with 12 bases between. The germline CDR1 and CDR2 sequences are KGHSH and LQKENI. The CDR3 spans 15 residues. Here immunoSEQ multiplex PCR was the method, and the copy in TCRdb shows in-frame clones only, minus some. Among about 99,000 clones listed, about 91% were seen once. This clone was seen just once. Its antigen is currently unknown. The sequence derives from an adult in good health. The rearrangement links TRBV18 to TRBJ1-1; D is unresolved. The source was peripheral blood, collected on day 0 of AZD1222 vaccination. The CDR3 region has the DNA TGTGCCAGCTCACCGTCCCGGCCACGGAACACTGAAGCTTTCTTT. Translating gives CASSPSRPRNTEAFF.